The T cell receptor beta chain under discussion was sequenced for a study of blood T cell repertoires in COVID-19. Profiling relied on immunoSEQ multiplex PCR, and the TCRdb table lists in-frame clones only, not all of them. The sample includes about 250,000 clones, approximately 90% of them seen just once. Germline CDR1 SGHNT, CDR2 YYREEE (reference sequence). Trimming left V 3 bases short and J 6 bases short, with 12 bases between. This CDR3 comprises 14 residues. The sample was PBMCs or T cells enriched from blood (not recorded which). This clonotype originated in a woman aged 30 to 39 with acute COVID-19. The V gene is TRBV5-4, the J gene TRBJ1-4; possible D gene TRBD1, 5 bases. Here the CDR3 DNA reads TGTGCCAGCAGCTGGGCGGCACAGGATGAAAAACTGTTTTTT. This translates into CASSWAAQDEKLFF.